The clone carrying this T cell receptor beta chain has at least ten counts. Its antigen is unknown. UMIs were added to TCR cDNA along with a universal primer site when it was made by 5'RACE template switching. TCRdb re-derived calls from the 5' RACE reads in MiXCR, one entry per CDR3 protein. Of about 140,000 distinct CDR3 sequences listed, about 6.9% are singletons. These data belong to a study of T cells after yellow fever vaccination. As for the study in general: When fractions had low cell numbers, they were prepared with SMART-Seq v4 Ultra Low Input.

Study findings and constraints: Bulk-population clonotypes that are abundant could appear as contaminants in FACS-sorted repertoires.

The specimen comprised CD4+ T cells sorted from PBMCs, sampled 10 days after the yellow fever booster vaccination. The TCR was taken from a man younger than 45 who received the YFV17D yellow fever vaccine.

CDR3 sequence reads: CSARVGGELFF. The CDR3 bases are TGCAGTGCTAGAGTCGGCGGGGAGCTGTTTTTT. The rearrangement joins TRBV20-1 to TRBJ2-2; D call uncertain. This CDR3 spans 11 amino acids. V lost 1 base to trimming and J lost 7 bases, with 4 bases between them. CDR1 is DFQATT, CDR2 SNEGSKA, per germline (reference sequence).